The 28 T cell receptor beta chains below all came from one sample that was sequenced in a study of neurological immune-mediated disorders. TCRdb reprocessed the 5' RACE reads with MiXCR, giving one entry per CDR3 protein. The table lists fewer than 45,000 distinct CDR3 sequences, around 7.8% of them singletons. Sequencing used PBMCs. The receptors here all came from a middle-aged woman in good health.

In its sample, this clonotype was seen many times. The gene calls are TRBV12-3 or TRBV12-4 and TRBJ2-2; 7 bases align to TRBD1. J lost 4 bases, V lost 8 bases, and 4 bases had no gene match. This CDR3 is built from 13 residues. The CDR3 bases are TGTGCCAGCGACAGGGAAGGCACCGGGGAGCTGTTTTTT. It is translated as CASDREGTGELFF.

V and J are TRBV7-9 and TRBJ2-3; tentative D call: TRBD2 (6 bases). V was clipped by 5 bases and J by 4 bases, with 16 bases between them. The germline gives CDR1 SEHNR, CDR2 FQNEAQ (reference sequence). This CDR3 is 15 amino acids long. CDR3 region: CASSPKVRLADTQYF. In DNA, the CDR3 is TGTGCCAGCAGCCCGAAGGTCAGACTAGCAGATACGCAGTATTTT.

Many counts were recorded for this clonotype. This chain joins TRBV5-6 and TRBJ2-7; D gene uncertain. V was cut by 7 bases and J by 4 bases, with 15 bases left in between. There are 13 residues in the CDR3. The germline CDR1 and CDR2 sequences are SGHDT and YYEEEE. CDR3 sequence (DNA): TGTGCCAGCGGCTACATGAGGAAATACGAGCAGTACTTC. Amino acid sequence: CASGYMRKYEQYF.

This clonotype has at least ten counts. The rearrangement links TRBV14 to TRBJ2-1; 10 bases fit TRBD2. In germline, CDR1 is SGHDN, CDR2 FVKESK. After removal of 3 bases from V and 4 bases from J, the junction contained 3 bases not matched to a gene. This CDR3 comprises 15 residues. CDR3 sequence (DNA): TGTGCCAGCAGCCACGGGACTAGCGTATACAATGAGCAGTTCTTC. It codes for CASSHGTSVYNEQFF.

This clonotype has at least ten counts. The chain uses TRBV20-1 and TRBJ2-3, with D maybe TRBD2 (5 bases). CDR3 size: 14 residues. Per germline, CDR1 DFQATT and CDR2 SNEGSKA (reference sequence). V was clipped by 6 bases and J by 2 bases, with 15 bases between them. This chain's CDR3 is CSAPRRTSTDTQYF. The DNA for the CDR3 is TGCAGTGCCCCGAGGAGGACTTCCACAGATACGCAGTATTTT.

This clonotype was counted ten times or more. The CDR3 DNA sequence: TGTGCCAGCAATGGAGGGGGTCTTTACAATGAGCAGTTCTTC. This codes for CASNGGGLYNEQFF. V gene TRBV28 combines with J gene TRBJ2-1; either TRBD1 or TRBD2 may fit D (6 bases each). CDR3 length equals 14 residues. V was cut by 7 bases and J by 4 bases, with 14 bases left in between. The germline V gene has CDR1 MDHEN and CDR2 SYDVKM. Combining the CDR3 with reference TRBV28 and TRBJ2-1 gives the whole variable domain DVKVTQSSRYLVKRTGEKVFLECVQDMDHENMFWYRQDPGLGLRLIYFSYDVKMKEKGDIPEGYSVSREKKERFSLILESASTNQTSMYLCASNGGGLYNEQFFGPGTRLTVL.

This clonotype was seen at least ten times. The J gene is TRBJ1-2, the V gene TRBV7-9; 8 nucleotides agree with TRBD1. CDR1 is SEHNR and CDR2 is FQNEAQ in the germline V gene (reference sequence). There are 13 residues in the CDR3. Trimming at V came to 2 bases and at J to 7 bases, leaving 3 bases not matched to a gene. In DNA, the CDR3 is TGTGCCAGCAGCTTACAGGGGGCGCCTGGCTACACCTTC. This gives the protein CASSLQGAPGYTF. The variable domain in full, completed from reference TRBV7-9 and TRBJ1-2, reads DTGVSQNPRHKITKRGQNVTFRCDPISEHNRLYWYRQTLGQGPEFLTYFQNEAQLEKSRLLSDRFSAERPKGSFSTLEIQRTEQGDSAMYLCASSLQGAPGYTFGSGTRLTVV.

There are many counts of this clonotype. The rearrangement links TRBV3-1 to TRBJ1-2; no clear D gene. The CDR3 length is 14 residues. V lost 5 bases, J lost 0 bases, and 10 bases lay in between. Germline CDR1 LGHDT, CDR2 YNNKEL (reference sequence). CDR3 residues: CASSSLSANYGYTF. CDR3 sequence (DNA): TGTGCCAGCAGCTCTCTCAGCGCTAACTATGGCTACACCTTC.

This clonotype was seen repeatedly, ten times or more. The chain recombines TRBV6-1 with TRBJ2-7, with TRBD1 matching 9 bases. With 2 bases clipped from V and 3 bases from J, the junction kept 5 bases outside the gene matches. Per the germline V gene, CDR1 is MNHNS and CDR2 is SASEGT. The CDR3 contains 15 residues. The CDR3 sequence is CASSESGTGLYEQYF. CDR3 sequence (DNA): TGTGCCAGCAGTGAAAGTGGGACAGGGCTCTACGAGCAGTACTTC.

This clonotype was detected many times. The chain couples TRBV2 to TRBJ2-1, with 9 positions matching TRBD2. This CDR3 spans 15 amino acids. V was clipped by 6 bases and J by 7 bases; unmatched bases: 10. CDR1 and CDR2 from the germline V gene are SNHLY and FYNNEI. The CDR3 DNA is TGTGCCAGCAGGATTGAGACTAGCGGTCTAAATGAGCAGTTCTTC. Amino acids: CASRIETSGLNEQFF.

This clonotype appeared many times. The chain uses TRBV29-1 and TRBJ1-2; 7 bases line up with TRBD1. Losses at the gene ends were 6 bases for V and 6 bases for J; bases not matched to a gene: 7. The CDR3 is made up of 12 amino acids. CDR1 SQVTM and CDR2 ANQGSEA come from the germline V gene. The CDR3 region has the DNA TGCAGCGTAACCGGGACAGTTGATGGCTACACCTTC. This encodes CSVTGTVDGYTF. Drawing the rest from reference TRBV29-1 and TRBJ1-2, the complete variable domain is SAVISQKPSRDICQRGTSLTIQCQVDSQVTMMFWYRQQPGQSLTLIATANQGSEATYESGFVIDKFPISRPNLTFSTLTVSNMSPEDSSIYLCSVTGTVDGYTFGSGTRLTVV.

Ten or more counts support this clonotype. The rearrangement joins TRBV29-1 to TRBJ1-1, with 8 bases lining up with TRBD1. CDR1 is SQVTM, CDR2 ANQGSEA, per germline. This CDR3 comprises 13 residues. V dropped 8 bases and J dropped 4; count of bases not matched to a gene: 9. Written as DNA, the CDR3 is TGCAGCTTTACAGGGGGTTTAGTCACTGAAGCTTTCTTT. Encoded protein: CSFTGGLVTEAFF.

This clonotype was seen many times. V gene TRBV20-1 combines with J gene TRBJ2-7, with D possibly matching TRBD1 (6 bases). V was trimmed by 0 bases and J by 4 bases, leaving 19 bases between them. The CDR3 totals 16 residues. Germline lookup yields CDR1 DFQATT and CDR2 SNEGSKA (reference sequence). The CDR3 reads CSAREMRTVSTYEQYF. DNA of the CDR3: TGCAGTGCTAGAGAGATGAGGACAGTCTCTACTTACGAGCAGTACTTC.

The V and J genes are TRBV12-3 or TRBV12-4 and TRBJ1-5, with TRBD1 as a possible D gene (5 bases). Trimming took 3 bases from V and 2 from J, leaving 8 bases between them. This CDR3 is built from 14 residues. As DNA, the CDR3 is TGTGCCAGCAGTTTCTCGGGGGGCAATCAGCCCCAGCATTTT. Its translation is CASSFSGGNQPQHF.

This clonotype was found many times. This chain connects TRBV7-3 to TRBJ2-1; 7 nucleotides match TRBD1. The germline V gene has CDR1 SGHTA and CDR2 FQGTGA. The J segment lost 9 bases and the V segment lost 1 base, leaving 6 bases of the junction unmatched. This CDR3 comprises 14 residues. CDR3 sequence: CASSLKGATTEQFF. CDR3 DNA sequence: TGTGCCAGCAGCTTAAAGGGGGCAACAACTGAGCAGTTCTTC.

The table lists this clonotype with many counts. As DNA, the CDR3 is TGTGCCAGCAGCTTGGGGGGGACGAACACCGGGGAGCTGTTTTTT. Its translation is CASSLGGTNTGELFF. The chain is built from TRBV5-5 and TRBJ2-2; either TRBD1 or TRBD2 may supply D (5 bases each). The V end lost 0 bases, the J end lost 0 bases, and 6 bases lay between the germline ends. Germline CDR1 SGHKS, CDR2 YYEKEE (reference sequence). This CDR3 contains 15 residues.

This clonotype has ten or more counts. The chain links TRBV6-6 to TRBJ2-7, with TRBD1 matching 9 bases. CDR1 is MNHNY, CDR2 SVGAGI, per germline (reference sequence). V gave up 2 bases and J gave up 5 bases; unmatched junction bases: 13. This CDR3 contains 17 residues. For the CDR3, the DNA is TGTGCCAGCAGTTACCTCGAGCCGGGACAGGGAGACGACGAGCAGTACTTC. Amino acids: CASSYLEPGQGDDEQYF.

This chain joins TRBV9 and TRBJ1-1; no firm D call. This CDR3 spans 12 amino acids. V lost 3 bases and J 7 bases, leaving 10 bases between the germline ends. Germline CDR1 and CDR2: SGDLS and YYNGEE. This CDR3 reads CASSEGYGEAFF. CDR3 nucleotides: TGTGCCAGCAGCGAAGGGTATGGTGAAGCTTTCTTT.

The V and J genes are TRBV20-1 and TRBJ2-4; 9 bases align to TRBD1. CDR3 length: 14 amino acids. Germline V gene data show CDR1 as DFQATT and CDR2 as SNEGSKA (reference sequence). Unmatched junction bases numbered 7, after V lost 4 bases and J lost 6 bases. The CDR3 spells CSANTGGSRNIQYF. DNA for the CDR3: TGCAGTGCTAATACAGGGGGCTCGAGAAACATTCAGTACTTC.

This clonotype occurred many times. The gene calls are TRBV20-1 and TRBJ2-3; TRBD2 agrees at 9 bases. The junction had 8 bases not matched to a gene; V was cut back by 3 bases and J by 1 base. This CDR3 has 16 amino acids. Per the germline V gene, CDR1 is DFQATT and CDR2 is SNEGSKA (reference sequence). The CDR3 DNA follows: TGCAGTGCTAGCAGGATAGCGGGGGCCGGCACAGATACGCAGTATTTT. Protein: CSASRIAGAGTDTQYF.

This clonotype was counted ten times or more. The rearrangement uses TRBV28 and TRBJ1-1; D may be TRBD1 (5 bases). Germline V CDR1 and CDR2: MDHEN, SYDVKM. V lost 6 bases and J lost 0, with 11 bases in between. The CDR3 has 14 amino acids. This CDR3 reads CASSTGFMNTEAFF. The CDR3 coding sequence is TGTGCCAGCAGCACAGGTTTCATGAACACTGAAGCTTTCTTT.

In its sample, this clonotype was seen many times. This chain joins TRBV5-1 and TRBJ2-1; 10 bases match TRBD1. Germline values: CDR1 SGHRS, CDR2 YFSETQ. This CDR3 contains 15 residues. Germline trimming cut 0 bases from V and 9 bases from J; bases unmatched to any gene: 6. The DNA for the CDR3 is TGCGCCAGCAGCTTGGGGGACAGGGGTTCGGGTGAGCAGTTCTTC. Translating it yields CASSLGDRGSGEQFF.

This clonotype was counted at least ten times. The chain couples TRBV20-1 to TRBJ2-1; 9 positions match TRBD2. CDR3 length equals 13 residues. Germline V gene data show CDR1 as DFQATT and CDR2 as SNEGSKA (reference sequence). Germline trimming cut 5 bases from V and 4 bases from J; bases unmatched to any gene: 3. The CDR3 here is CSAALAGYNEQFF. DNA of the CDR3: TGCAGTGCTGCACTAGCGGGTTACAATGAGCAGTTCTTC.

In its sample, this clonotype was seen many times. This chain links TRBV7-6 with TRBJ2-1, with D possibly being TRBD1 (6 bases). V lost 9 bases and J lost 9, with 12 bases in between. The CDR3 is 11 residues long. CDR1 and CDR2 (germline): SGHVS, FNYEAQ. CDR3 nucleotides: TGTGCCAGTGCGAGGGGGAGTGAGCAGTTCTTC. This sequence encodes CASARGSEQFF.

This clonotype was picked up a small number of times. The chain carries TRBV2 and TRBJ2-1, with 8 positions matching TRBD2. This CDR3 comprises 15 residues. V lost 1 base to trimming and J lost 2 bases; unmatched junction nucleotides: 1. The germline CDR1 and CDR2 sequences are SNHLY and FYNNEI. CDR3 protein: CASSEEAGAYNEQFF. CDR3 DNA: TGTGCCAGCAGTGAAGAAGCGGGAGCCTACAATGAGCAGTTCTTC.

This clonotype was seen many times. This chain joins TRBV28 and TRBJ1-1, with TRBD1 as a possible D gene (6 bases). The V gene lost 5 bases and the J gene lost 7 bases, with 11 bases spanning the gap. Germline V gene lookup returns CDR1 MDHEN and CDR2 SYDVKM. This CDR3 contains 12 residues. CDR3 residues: CASSTGSGEAFF. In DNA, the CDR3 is TGTGCCAGCAGTACAGGGTCGGGTGAAGCTTTCTTT.

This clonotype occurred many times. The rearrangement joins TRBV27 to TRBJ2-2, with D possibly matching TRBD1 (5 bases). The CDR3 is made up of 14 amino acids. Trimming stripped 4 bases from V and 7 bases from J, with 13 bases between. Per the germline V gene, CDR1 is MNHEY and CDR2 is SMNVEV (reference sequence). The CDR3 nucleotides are TGTGCCAGCAGTTCCCCCCCAAGGGGCGGGGAGCTGTTTTTT. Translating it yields CASSSPPRGGELFF.

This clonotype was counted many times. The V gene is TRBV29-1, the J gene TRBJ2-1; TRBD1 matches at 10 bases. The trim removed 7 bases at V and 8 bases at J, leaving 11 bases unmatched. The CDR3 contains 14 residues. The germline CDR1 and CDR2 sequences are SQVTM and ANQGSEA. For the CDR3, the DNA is TGCAGCGGCGGGCCGGGACAGGGGCGGGATGAGCAGTTCTTC. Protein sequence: CSGGPGQGRDEQFF.